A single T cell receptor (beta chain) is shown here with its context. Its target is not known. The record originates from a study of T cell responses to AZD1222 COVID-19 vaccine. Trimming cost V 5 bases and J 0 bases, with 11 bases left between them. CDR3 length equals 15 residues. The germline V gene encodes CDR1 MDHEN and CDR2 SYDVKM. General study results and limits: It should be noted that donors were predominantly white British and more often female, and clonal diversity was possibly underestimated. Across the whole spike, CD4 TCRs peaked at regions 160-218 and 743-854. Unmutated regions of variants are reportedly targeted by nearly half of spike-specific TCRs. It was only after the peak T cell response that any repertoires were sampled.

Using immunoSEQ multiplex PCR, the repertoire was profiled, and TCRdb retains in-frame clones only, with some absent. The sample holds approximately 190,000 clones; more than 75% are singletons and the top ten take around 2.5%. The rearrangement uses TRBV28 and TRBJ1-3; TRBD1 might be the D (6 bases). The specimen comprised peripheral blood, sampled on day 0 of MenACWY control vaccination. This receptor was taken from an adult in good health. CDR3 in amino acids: CASSLGGSSGNTIYF. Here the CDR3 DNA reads TGTGCCAGCAGTCTAGGGGGGAGCTCTGGAAACACCATATATTTT.